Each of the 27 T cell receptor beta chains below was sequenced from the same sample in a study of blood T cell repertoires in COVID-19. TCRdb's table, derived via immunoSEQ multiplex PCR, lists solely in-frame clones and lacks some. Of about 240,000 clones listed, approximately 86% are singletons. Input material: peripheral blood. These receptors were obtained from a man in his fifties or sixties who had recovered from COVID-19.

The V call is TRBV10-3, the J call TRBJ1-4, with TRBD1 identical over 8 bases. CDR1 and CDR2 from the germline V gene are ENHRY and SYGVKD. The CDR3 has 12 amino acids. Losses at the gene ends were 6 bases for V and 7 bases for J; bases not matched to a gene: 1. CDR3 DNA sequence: TGTGCCATCAGACAGGGGGGTGAAAAACTGTTTTTT. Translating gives CAIRQGGEKLFF.

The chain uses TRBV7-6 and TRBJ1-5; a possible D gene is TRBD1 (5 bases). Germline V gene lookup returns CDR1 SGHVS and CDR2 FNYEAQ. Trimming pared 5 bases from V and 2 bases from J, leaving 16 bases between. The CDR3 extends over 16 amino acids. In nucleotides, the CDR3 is TGTGCCAGCAGCCCACAGGCGGGGTTGGGCAATCAGCCCCAGCATTTT. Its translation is CASSPQAGLGNQPQHF.

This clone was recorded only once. The CDR3 DNA reads TGTGCCAGCAGGGGGGGGAGCTCCTATAATTCACCCCTCCACTTT. It yields the protein CASRGGSSYNSPLHF. V and J are TRBV2 and TRBJ1-6; tentative D call: TRBD1 (5 bases). The CDR3 has 15 amino acids. Looked up from germline, CDR1 is SNHLY and CDR2 is FYNNEI. V lost 6 bases and J 0 bases, leaving 9 bases between the germline ends.

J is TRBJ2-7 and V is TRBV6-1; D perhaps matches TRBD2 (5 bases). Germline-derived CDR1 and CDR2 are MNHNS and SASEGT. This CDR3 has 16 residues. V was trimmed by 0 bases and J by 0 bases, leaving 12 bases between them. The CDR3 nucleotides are TGTGCCAGCAGTGAAGCCGGGGTTCTCTTCTCCTACGAGCAGTACTTC. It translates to CASSEAGVLFSYEQYF.

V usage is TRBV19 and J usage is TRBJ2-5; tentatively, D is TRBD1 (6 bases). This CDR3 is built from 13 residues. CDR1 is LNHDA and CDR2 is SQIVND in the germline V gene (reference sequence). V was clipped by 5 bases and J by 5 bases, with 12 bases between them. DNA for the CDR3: TGTGCCAGTAGTGTTACTAGGGGGGAGACCCAGTACTTC. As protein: CASSVTRGETQYF. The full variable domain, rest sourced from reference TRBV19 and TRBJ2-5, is DGGITQSPKYLFRKEGQNVTLSCEQNLNHDAMYWYRQDPGQGLRLIYYSQIVNDFQKGDIAEGYSVSREKKESFPLTVTSAQKNPTAFYLCASSVTRGETQYFGPGTRLLVL.

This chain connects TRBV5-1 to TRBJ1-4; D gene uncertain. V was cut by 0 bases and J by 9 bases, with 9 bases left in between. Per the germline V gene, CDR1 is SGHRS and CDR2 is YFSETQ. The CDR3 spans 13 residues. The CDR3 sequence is CASSLGSEKKLFF. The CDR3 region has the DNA TGCGCCAGCAGCTTGGGCTCGGAGAAAAAACTGTTTTTT. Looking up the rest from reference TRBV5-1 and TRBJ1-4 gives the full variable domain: KAGVTQTPRYLIKTRGQQVTLSCSPISGHRSVSWYQQTPGQGLQFLFEYFSETQRNKGNFPGRFSGRQFSNSRSEMNVSTLELGDSALYLCASSLGSEKKLFFGSGTQLSVL.

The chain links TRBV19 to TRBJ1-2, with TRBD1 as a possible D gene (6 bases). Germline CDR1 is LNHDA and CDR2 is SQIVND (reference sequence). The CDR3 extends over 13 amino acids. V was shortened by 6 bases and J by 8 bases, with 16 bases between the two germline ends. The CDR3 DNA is TGTGCCAGTAGCCTGGACAGCCTCTTGGGCTACACCTTC. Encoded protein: CASSLDSLLGYTF.

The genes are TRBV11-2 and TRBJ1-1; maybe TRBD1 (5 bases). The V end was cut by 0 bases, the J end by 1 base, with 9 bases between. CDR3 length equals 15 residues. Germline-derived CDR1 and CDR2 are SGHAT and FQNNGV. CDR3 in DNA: TGTGCCAGCAGCTTAGACCCAGGGTGGAACACTGAAGCTTTCTTT. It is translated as CASSLDPGWNTEAFF.

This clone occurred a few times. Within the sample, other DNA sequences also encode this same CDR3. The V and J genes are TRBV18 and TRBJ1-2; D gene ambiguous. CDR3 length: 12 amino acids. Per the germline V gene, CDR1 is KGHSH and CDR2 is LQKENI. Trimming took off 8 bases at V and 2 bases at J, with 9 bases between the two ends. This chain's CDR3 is CASRTGNYGYTF. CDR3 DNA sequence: TGTGCCAGCCGGACGGGGAACTATGGCTACACCTTC.

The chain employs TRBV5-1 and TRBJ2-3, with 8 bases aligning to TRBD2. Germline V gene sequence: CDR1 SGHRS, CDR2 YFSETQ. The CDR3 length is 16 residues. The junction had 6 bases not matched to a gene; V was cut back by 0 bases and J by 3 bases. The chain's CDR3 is CASSLAGGRRTDTQYF. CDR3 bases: TGCGCCAGCAGCTTGGCGGGGGGGCGAAGGACAGATACGCAGTATTTT. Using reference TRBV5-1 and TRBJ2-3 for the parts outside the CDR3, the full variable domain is KAGVTQTPRYLIKTRGQQVTLSCSPISGHRSVSWYQQTPGQGLQFLFEYFSETQRNKGNFPGRFSGRQFSNSRSEMNVSTLELGDSALYLCASSLAGGRRTDTQYFGPGTRLTVL.

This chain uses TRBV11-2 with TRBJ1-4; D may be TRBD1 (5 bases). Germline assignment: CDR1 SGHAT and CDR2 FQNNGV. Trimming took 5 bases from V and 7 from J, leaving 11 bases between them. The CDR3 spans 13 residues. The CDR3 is CASSASQVEKLFF. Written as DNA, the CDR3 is TGTGCCAGCAGCGCATCACAGGTTGAAAAACTGTTTTTT.

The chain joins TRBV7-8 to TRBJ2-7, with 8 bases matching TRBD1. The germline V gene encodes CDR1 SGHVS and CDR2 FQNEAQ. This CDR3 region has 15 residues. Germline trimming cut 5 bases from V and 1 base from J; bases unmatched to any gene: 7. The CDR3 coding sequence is TGTGCCAGCAGCATGGACAGGGTTGGTTCCTACGAGCAGTACTTC. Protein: CASSMDRVGSYEQYF.

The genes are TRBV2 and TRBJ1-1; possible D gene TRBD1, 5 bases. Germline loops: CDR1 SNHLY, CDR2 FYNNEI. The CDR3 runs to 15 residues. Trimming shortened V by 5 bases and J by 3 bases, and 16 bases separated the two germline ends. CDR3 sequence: CASSSQGLRDTEAFF. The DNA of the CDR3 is TGTGCCAGCAGTAGCCAGGGCCTCCGGGACACTGAAGCTTTCTTT.

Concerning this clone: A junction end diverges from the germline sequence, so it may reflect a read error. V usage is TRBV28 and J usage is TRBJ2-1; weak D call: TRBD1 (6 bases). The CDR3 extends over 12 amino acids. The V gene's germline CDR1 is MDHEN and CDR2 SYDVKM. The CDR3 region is CFRGLFDDEQFF. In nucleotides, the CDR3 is TGCTTTAGGGGGTTATTTGATGATGAGCAGTTCTTC.

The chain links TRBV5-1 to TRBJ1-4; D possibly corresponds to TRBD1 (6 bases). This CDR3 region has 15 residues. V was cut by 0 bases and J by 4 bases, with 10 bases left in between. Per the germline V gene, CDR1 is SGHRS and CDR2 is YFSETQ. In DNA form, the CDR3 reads TGCGCCAGCAGCTTGGCCAGGGGTATTAATGAAAAACTGTTTTTT. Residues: CASSLARGINEKLFF.

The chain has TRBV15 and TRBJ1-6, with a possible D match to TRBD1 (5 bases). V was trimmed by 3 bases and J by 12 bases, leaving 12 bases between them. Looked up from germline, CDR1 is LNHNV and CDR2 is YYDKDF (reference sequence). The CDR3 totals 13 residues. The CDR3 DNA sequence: TGTGCCACCAGCAGGAATGACGGGGGACCCCTCCACTTT. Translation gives CATSRNDGGPLHF.

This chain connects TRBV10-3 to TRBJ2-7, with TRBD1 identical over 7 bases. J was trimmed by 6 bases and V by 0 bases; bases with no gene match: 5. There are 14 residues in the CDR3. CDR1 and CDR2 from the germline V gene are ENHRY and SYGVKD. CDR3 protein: CAISESLSGGEQYV. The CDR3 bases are TGTGCCATCAGTGAGTCTCTATCAGGGGGCGAGCAGTACGTC.

Written as DNA, the CDR3 is TGCGCCAGCAGCTTGGGGCAGAACACCGGGGAGCTGTTTTTT. Translating gives CASSLGQNTGELFF. J is TRBJ2-2 and V is TRBV5-1; no clear D gene. V was clipped by 0 bases and J by 1 base, with 4 bases between them. CDR3 length: 14 amino acids. Per germline, CDR1 SGHRS and CDR2 YFSETQ.

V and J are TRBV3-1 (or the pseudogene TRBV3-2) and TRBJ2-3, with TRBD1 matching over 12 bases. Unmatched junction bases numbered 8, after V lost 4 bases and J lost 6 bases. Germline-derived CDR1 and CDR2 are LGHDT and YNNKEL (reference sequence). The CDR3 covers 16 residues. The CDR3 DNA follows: TGTGCCAGCAGCCCGGCCGGGACAGGGGGCGCGGATACGCAGTATTTT. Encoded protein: CASSPAGTGGADTQYF.

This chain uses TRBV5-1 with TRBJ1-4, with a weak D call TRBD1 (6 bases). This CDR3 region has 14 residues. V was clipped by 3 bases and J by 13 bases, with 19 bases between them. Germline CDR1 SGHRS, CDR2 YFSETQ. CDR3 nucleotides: TGCGCCAGCAGCTCTGACGCGGGGGCGAGGGGACTGTTTTTT. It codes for CASSSDAGARGLFF.

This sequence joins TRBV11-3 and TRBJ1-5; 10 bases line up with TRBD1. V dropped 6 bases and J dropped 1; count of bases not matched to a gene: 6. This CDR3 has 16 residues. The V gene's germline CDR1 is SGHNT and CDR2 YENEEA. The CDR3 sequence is CASRDWTGGSNQPQHF. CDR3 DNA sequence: TGTGCCAGCAGAGACTGGACAGGGGGAAGCAATCAGCCCCAGCATTTT.

The CDR3 spells CASSPRDTIYF. For the CDR3, the DNA is TGTGCCAGCAGCCCCAGGGACACCATATATTTT. The V gene is TRBV6-5, the J gene TRBJ1-3, with D possibly matching TRBD1 (5 bases). This CDR3 has 11 residues. Germline V gene sequence: CDR1 MNHEY, CDR2 SVGAGI. V lost 6 bases to trimming and J lost 8 bases, with 8 bases between them.

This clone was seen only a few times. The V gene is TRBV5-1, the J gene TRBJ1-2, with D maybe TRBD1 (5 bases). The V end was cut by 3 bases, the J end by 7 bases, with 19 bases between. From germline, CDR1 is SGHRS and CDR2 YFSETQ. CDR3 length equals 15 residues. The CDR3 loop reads CASSSGERWGGGYTF. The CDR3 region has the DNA TGCGCCAGCAGCTCGGGGGAGCGTTGGGGCGGTGGCTACACCTTC. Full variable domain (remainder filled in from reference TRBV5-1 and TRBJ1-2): KAGVTQTPRYLIKTRGQQVTLSCSPISGHRSVSWYQQTPGQGLQFLFEYFSETQRNKGNFPGRFSGRQFSNSRSEMNVSTLELGDSALYLCASSSGERWGGGYTFGSGTRLTVV.

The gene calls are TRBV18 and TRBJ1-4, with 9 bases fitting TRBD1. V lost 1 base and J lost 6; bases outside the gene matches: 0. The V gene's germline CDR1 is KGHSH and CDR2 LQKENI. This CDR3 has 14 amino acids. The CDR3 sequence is CASSPRTGDEKLFF. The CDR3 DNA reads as TGTGCCAGCTCACCACGGACAGGGGATGAAAAACTGTTTTTT. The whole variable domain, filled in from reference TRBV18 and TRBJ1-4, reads NAGVMQNPRHLVRRRGQEARLRCSPMKGHSHVYWYRQLPEEGLKFMVYLQKENIIDESGMPKERFSAEFPKEGPSILRIQQVVRGDSAAYFCASSPRTGDEKLFFGSGTQLSVL.

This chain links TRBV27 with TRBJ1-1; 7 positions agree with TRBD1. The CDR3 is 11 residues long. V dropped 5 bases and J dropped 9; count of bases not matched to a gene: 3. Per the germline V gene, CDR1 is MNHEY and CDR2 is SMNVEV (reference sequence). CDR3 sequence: CASSNRGKAFF. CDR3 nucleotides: TGTGCCAGCAGTAACAGGGGTAAAGCTTTCTTT.

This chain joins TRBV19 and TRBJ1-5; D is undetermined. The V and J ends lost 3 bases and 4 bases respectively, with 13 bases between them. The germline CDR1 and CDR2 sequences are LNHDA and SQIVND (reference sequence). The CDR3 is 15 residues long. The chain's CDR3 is CASSIRVAGNQPQHF. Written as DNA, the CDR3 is TGTGCCAGTAGTATCCGGGTTGCGGGGAATCAGCCCCAGCATTTT.

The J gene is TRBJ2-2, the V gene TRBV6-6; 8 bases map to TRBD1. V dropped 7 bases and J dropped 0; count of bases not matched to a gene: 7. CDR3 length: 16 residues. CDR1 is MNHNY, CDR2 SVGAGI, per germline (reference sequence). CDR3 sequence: CASTRQGPTNTGELFF. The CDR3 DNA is TGTGCCAGCACCCGACAGGGGCCCACGAACACCGGGGAGCTGTTTTTT.